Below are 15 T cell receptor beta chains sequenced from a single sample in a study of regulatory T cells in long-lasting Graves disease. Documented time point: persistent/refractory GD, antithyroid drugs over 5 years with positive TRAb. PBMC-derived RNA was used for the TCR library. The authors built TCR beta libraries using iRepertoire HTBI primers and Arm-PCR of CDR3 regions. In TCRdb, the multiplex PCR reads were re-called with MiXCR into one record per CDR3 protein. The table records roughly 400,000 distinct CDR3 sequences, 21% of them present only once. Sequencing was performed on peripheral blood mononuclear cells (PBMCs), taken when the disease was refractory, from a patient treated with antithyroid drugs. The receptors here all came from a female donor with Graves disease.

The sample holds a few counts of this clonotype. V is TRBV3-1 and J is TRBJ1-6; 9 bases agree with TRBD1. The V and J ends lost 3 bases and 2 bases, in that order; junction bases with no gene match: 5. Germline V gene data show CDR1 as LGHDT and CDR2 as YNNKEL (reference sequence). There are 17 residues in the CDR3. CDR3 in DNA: TGTGCCAGCAGCCATCGACAGGGGGTACCCTATAATTCACCCCTCCACTTT. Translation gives CASSHRQGVPYNSPLHF.

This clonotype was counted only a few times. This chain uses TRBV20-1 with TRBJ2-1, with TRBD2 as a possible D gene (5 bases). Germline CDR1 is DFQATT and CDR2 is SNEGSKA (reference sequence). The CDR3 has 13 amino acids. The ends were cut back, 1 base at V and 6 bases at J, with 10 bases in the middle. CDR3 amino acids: CSARGWAGNEQFF. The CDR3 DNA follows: TGCAGTGCTAGAGGGTGGGCGGGCAATGAGCAGTTCTTC.

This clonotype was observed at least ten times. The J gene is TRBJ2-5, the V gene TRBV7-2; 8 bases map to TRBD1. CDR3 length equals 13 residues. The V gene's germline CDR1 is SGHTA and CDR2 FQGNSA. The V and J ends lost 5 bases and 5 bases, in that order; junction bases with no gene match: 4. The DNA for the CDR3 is TGTGCCAGCAGCATGACAGGGGTCGAGACCCAGTACTTC. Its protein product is CASSMTGVETQYF.

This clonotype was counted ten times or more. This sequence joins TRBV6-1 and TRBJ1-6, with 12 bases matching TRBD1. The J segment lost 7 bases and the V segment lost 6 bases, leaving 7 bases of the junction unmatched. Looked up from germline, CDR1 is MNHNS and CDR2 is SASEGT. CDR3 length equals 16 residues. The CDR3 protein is CASRPGQGARNSPLHF. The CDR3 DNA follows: TGTGCCAGCAGACCGGGACAGGGGGCGAGGAATTCACCCCTCCACTTT.

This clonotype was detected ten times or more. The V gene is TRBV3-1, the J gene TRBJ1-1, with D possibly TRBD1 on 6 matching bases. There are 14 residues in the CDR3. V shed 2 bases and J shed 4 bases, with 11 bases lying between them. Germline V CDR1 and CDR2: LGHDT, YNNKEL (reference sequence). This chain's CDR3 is CASSQTGLGTEAFF. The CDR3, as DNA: TGTGCCAGCAGCCAAACAGGGCTAGGCACTGAAGCTTTCTTT.

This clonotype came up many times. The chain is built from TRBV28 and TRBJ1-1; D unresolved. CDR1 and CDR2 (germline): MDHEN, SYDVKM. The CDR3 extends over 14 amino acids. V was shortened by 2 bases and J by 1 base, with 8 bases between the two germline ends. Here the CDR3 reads CASSLLWGNTEAFF. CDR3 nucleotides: TGTGCCAGCAGTTTACTTTGGGGGAACACTGAAGCTTTCTTT.

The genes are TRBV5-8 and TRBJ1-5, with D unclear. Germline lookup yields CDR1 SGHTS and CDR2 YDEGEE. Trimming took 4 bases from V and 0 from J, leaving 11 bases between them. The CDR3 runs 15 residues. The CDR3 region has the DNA TGTGCCAGCAGCGTCATGATGTATAGCAATCAGCCCCAGCATTTT. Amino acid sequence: CASSVMMYSNQPQHF.

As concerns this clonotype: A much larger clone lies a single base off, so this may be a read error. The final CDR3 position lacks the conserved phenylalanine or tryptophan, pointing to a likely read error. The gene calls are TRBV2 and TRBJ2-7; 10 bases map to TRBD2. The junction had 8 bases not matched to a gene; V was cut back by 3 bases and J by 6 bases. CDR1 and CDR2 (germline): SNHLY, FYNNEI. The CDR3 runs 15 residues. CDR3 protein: CASSDLEREGLEQYS. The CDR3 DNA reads TGTGCCAGCAGTGATTTGGAGCGGGAGGGCCTCGAGCAGTACTCC.

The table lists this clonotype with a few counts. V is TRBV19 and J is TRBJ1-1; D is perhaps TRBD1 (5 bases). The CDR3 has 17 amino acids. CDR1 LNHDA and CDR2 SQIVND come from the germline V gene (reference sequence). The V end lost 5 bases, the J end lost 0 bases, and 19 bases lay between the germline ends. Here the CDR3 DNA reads TGTGCCAGTAGTCCTCCCCTGGGGGTGGGCCTGAACACTGAAGCTTTCTTT. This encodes CASSPPLGVGLNTEAFF. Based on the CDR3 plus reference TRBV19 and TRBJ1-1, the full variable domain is DGGITQSPKYLFRKEGQNVTLSCEQNLNHDAMYWYRQDPGQGLRLIYYSQIVNDFQKGDIAEGYSVSREKKESFPLTVTSAQKNPTAFYLCASSPPLGVGLNTEAFFGQGTRLTVV.

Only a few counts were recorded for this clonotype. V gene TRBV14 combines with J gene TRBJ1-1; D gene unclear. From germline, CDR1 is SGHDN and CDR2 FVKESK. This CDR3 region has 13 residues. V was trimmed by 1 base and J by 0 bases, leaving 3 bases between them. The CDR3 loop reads CASSQALNTEAFF. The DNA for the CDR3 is TGTGCCAGCAGCCAAGCCCTGAACACTGAAGCTTTCTTT.

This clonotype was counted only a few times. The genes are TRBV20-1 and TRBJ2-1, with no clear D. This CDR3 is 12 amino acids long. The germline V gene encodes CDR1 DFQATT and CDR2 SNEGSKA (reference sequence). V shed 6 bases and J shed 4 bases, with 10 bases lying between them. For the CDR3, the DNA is TGCAGTGCCCCCCCCGCTTACAATGAGCAGTTCTTC. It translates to CSAPPAYNEQFF.

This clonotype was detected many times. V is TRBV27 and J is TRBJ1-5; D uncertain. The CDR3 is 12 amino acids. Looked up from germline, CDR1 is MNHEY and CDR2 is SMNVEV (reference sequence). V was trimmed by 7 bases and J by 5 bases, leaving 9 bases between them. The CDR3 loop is CASTWDDQPQHF. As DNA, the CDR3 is TGTGCCAGCACCTGGGATGATCAGCCCCAGCATTTT.

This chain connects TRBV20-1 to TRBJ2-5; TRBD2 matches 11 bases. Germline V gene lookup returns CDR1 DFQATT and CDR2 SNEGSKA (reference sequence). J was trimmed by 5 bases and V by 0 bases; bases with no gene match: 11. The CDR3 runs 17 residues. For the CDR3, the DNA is TGCAGTGCTAGAGATTTGGGACTAGCGGTCCCTGGGGAGACCCAGTACTTC. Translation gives CSARDLGLAVPGETQYF.

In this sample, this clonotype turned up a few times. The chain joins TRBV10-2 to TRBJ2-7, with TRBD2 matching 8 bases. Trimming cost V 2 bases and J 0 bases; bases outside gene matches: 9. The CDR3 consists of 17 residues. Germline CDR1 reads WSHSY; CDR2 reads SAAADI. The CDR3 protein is CASSEDPGRGSSYEQYF. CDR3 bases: TGCGCCAGCAGTGAGGACCCCGGGAGGGGGAGCTCCTACGAGCAGTACTTC.

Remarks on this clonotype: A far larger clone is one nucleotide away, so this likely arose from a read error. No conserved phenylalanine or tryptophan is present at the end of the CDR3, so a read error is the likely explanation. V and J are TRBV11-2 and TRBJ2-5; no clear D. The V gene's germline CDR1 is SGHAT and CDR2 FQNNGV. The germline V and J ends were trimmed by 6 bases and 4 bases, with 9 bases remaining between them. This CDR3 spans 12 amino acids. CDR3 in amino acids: CASSGKGETQYL. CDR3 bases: TGTGCCAGCAGTGGGAAGGGAGAGACCCAGTACCTC.